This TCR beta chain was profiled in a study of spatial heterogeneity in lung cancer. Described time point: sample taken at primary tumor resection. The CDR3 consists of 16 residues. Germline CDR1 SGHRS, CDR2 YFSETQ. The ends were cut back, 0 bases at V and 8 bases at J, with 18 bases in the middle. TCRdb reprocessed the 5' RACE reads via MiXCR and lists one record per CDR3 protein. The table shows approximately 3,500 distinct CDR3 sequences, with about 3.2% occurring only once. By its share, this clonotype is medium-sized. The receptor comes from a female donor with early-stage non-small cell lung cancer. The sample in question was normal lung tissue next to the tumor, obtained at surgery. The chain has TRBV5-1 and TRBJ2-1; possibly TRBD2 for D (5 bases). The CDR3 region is CASSLAVDRSGDEQFF. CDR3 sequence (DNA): TGCGCCAGCAGCTTGGCCGTTGACCGTTCCGGGGATGAGCAGTTCTTC.